This TCR beta chain was sequenced during a study of T cell repertoires in cytomegalovirus infection. For the study at large: TCR beta signatures that were public indicated CMV infection and matching HLA type. The study's findings and limits: HLA-C-restricted, CMV-specific TCR beta clonotypes were dominant ex vivo.

One entry per CDR3 protein results from TCRdb running MiXCR on the reads. This table holds some 250,000 distinct CDR3 sequences, roughly 10% found once. CDR3 length: 14 amino acids. The V gene lost 5 bases and the J gene lost 1 base, with 11 bases spanning the gap. CDR1 SGHTA and CDR2 FQGNSA come from the germline V gene. This clonotype has at least ten counts. The antigen is undetermined. The TCR was taken from a human donor in good health (CMV status not recorded). Some clones in this sample may be carry-over from other donors' samples. Sequencing was performed on PBMCs. The chain combines TRBV7-2 with TRBJ2-5; possibly TRBD2 for D (6 bases). Here the CDR3 reads CASSHGTGQETQYF. CDR3 nucleotide sequence: TGTGCCAGCAGCCACGGGACTGGCCAAGAGACCCAGTACTTC.